This TCR beta chain appears in the sequencing data of a study of spatial heterogeneity in lung cancer. Study overall: Detection consistently yielded more beta chains than alpha chains. The study's findings and limits: Tumoral mutation counts were tracked by counts of expanded intratumoral alpha and beta TCRs. Coverage was estimated at around 7% of tumor T cells for alpha chains and about 13% for beta chains.

Documented time point: sample taken at primary tumor resection. Unsorted whole RNA samples from tumor, nontumor lung or frozen PBMC were sequenced. Concerning this clonotype: Its antigen is not identified.

Individual TCR cDNA molecules each bore their own unique molecular identifier. TCRdb reprocessed the 5' RACE reads with MiXCR, giving one entry per CDR3 protein. The sample has 20,000 to 25,000 distinct CDR3 sequences, approximately 10% seen once. Germline CDR1 and CDR2: MNHEY and SVGAGI. Trimming took off 2 bases at V and 0 bases at J, with 8 bases between the two ends. This CDR3 spans 14 amino acids. The sequence derives from a male donor with early-stage non-small cell lung cancer. Specimen: lung tumor tissue, collected at surgery. This rearrangement joins TRBV6-5 to TRBJ2-7, with D perhaps given as TRBD1 or TRBD2 (5 bases each). The CDR3 sequence: CASSYRGSSYEQYF. The DNA of the CDR3 is TGTGCCAGCAGTTACCGGGGCAGCTCCTACGAGCAGTACTTC.